The 29 T cell receptor beta chains in this list originate from one sample, sequenced in a study of blood T cell repertoires in COVID-19. Assay used: immunoSEQ multiplex PCR; TCRdb lists only in-frame clones, some missing. The data hold about 80,000 clones, with around 88% observed a single time. The sample consisted of peripheral blood. The origin of the receptors is a woman aged 80 or over with acute or convalescent COVID-19.

The chain uses TRBV27 and TRBJ2-1; 8 bases are shared with TRBD2. V shed 5 bases, J shed 3 bases, and the junction held 9 bases outside the gene matches. Germline CDR1 is MNHEY and CDR2 is SMNVEV (reference sequence). This CDR3 has 16 amino acids. CDR3 protein: CASSTVLAGSYNEQFF. The CDR3 DNA reads TGTGCCAGCAGTACCGTTTTAGCGGGAAGCTACAATGAGCAGTTCTTC.

The chain carries TRBV3-1 (or the pseudogene TRBV3-2) and TRBJ1-2, with D possibly TRBD1 on 6 matching bases. The CDR3 contains 18 residues. Germline CDR1 is LGHDT and CDR2 is YNNKEL (reference sequence). The germline V and J ends were trimmed by 0 bases and 2 bases, with 19 bases remaining between them. The CDR3 bases are TGTGCCAGCAGCCAAGAAGGCCTAACAGGGATGAAAAACTATGGCTACACCTTC. This gives the protein CASSQEGLTGMKNYGYTF.

This clone showed up just once. CDR3 sequence reads: CASRGTGNTGELFF. The CDR3 DNA sequence: TGTGCCAGCCGGGGGACAGGGAACACCGGGGAGCTGTTTTTT. The chain recombines TRBV6-6 with TRBJ2-2; 8 bases are shared with TRBD1. Germline values: CDR1 MNHNY, CDR2 SVGAGI (reference sequence). With 8 bases clipped from V and 1 base from J, the junction kept 3 bases outside the gene matches. The CDR3 spans 14 residues.

This clone was seen once. This sequence joins TRBV5-6 and TRBJ1-1; weak D call: TRBD1 (5 bases). The CDR3 covers 13 residues. The ends were cut back, 2 bases at V and 4 bases at J, with 9 bases in the middle. CDR1 is SGHDT and CDR2 is YYEEEE in the germline V gene. The CDR3 region has the DNA TGTGCCAGCAGCTTCAGACAGATCACTGAAGCTTTCTTT. Translation: CASSFRQITEAFF.

The chain has TRBV21-1 and TRBJ2-7; the tabulated D call, TRBD1, remains unverified against the DNA. TRBV21-1 is tagged as a pseudogene. This CDR3 has 16 amino acids. The CDR3 sequence: CASSIGLPGSSYEQYF. CDR3 nucleotide sequence: TGTGCCAGCTCCATTGGGCTCCCAGGCAGCTCCTACGAGCAGTACTTC.

The chain links TRBV28 to TRBJ2-5; a weak D match, TRBD1 (5 bases). The CDR3 totals 16 residues. Per the germline V gene, CDR1 is MDHEN and CDR2 is SYDVKM. The V and J ends lost 3 bases and 2 bases respectively, with 16 bases between them. The CDR3 spells CASSLVAGIGQETQYF. The CDR3 coding sequence is TGTGCCAGCAGTTTGGTCGCAGGGATCGGGCAAGAGACCCAGTACTTC.

This clone was counted between two and nine times. The chain uses TRBV7-9 and TRBJ1-5, with D possibly being TRBD1 (5 bases). From germline, CDR1 is SEHNR and CDR2 FQNEAQ (reference sequence). The ends were cut back, 4 bases at V and 5 bases at J, with 12 bases in the middle. The CDR3 sequence is 14 residues long. CDR3 nucleotides: TGTGCCAGCAGCTCATGGGGGGATGATCAGCCCCAGCATTTT. This translates into CASSSWGDDQPQHF.

This rearrangement joins TRBV5-1 to TRBJ1-1; D is perhaps TRBD1 (5 bases). The V and J ends lost 1 base and 0 bases respectively, with 10 bases between them. This CDR3 is 15 amino acids long. The germline CDR1 and CDR2 sequences are SGHRS and YFSETQ. The CDR3 loop reads CASSLSGLMNTEAFF. Written as DNA, the CDR3 is TGCGCCAGCAGCTTGTCAGGGCTGATGAACACTGAAGCTTTCTTT.

J is TRBJ1-2 and V is TRBV6-1; 8 nucleotides agree with TRBD1. Germline CDR1 reads MNHNS; CDR2 reads SASEGT. V lost 3 bases and J lost 1; bases outside the gene matches: 4. This CDR3 has 15 residues. The CDR3: CASSDRDRSNYGYTF. CDR3 coding DNA: TGTGCCAGCAGTGACCGGGACAGGAGTAACTATGGCTACACCTTC.

The rearrangement uses TRBV7-9 and TRBJ1-4; D may be TRBD1 (6 bases). The V gene lost 5 bases and the J gene lost 8 bases, with 12 bases spanning the gap. The CDR3 is 13 amino acids. CDR1 and CDR2 from the germline V gene are SEHNR and FQNEAQ (reference sequence). DNA for the CDR3: TGTGCCAGCAGCCGAGGGGGGGCGGAAAAACTGTTTTTT. The encoded protein is CASSRGGAEKLFF.

This clone was seen a handful of times. In DNA form, the CDR3 reads TGTGCCAGCCACAAGGAGGGGCTGAGGAACACTGAAGCTTTCTTT. It encodes CASHKEGLRNTEAFF. This chain joins TRBV19 and TRBJ1-1; D is possibly TRBD1 (5 bases). The germline V gene has CDR1 LNHDA and CDR2 SQIVND (reference sequence). This CDR3 contains 15 residues. Trimming removed 9 bases at V and 1 base at J, with 18 bases between.

V is TRBV6-2 or TRBV6-3 and J is TRBJ2-5, with a possible D match to TRBD2 (6 bases). Per germline, CDR1 MNHEY and CDR2 SVGEGT. The CDR3 runs 17 residues. The ends were cut back, 2 bases at V and 5 bases at J, with 21 bases in the middle. The CDR3 loop is CASSYRDSRPSGETQYF. CDR3 sequence (DNA): TGTGCCAGCAGTTACAGGGACTCCAGGCCCTCCGGGGAGACCCAGTACTTC.

CDR3 nucleotides: TGTGCCAGCAGCCCCCGTATGAGCACTGAAGCTTTCTTT. As protein: CASSPRMSTEAFF. The chain carries TRBV9 and TRBJ1-1; D uncertain. The germline V gene has CDR1 SGDLS and CDR2 YYNGEE. This CDR3 contains 13 residues. Deletions cut 4 bases from V and 4 bases from J, with 11 bases between. The entire variable domain, with the rest obtained from reference TRBV9 and TRBJ1-1, is as follows: DSGVTQTPKHLITATGQRVTLRCSPRSGDLSVYWYQQSLDQGLQFLIQYYNGEERAKGNILERFSAQQFPDLHSELNLSSLELGDSALYFCASSPRMSTEAFFGQGTRLTVV.

The chain recombines TRBV7-6 with TRBJ2-1, with unresolved D. V lost 2 bases, J lost 0 bases, and 8 bases lay in between. Germline CDR1 reads SGHVS; CDR2 reads FNYEAQ. The CDR3 is made up of 15 amino acids. The CDR3 nucleotides read TGTGCCAGCAGCTTAAACGCCTACTCCTACAATGAGCAGTTCTTC. This gives the protein CASSLNAYSYNEQFF.

This chain links TRBV7-2 with TRBJ2-3, with a possible D match to TRBD2 (6 bases). The CDR3 is 14 amino acids. V lost 3 bases and J lost 0, with 7 bases in between. The germline CDR1 and CDR2 sequences are SGHTA and FQGNSA. For the CDR3, the DNA is TGTGCCAGCAGCTTTAGCGGAAGCACAGATACGCAGTATTTT. Its translation: CASSFSGSTDTQYF.

This chain connects TRBV6-6 to TRBJ1-1; the match to TRBD1 covers 7 bases. Germline CDR1 is MNHNY and CDR2 is SVGAGI (reference sequence). The ends lost 8 bases at V and 1 base at J; junction bases unmatched: 7. The CDR3 is made up of 14 amino acids. The CDR3 region has the DNA TGTGCCAGCGGACCCGACAGGGCGAACACTGAAGCTTTCTTT. Translation: CASGPDRANTEAFF.

This chain joins TRBV29-1 and TRBJ1-3; TRBD1 aligns across 7 bases. The CDR3 consists of 16 residues. CDR1 and CDR2 (germline): SQVTM, ANQGSEA. V lost 1 base, J lost 2 bases, and 8 bases stayed unmatched. For the CDR3, the DNA is TGCAGCGTTGAAGGCCCGGGCAGGGGGGCTGGAAACACCATATATTTT. Translated: CSVEGPGRGAGNTIYF.

J is TRBJ2-3 and V is TRBV5-5; possibly TRBD1 for D (5 bases). CDR3 size: 15 residues. From germline, CDR1 is SGHKS and CDR2 YYEKEE (reference sequence). V lost 3 bases and J lost 2, with 13 bases in between. The CDR3 spells CASSSQGRPTDTQYF. The DNA of the CDR3 is TGTGCCAGCAGCTCCCAGGGTAGGCCCACAGATACGCAGTATTTT.

This rearrangement joins TRBV7-2 to TRBJ2-5; D not certain. V was shortened by 1 base and J by 1 base, with 7 bases between the two germline ends. The CDR3 spans 14 residues. The germline gives CDR1 SGHTA, CDR2 FQGNSA. For the CDR3, the DNA is TGTGCCAGCAGCTTAGGTAGAAGCCAAGAGACCCAGTACTTC. Amino acid sequence: CASSLGRSQETQYF.

The V gene is TRBV6-2 or TRBV6-3, the J gene TRBJ2-4, with D possibly matching TRBD2 (5 bases). The CDR3 has 16 residues. Trimming shortened V by 0 bases and J by 6 bases, and 15 bases separated the two germline ends. Germline assignment: CDR1 MNHEY and CDR2 SVGEGT. CDR3 sequence: CASSYSLQDYLNIQYF. The CDR3 region has the DNA TGTGCCAGCAGTTACTCCCTCCAAGACTACCTAAACATTCAGTACTTC.

The CDR3 sequence is CATSRGGRPQHF. The CDR3 nucleotides read TGTGCCACCAGCAGAGGGGGGCGGCCCCAGCATTTT. The chain has TRBV15 and TRBJ1-5; tentatively, D is TRBD1 (6 bases). The germline V gene encodes CDR1 LNHNV and CDR2 YYDKDF (reference sequence). This CDR3 is 12 amino acids long. The V end lost 1 base, the J end lost 9 bases, and 7 bases lay between the germline ends.

The chain joins TRBV7-9 to TRBJ2-5; D uncertain. The CDR3 sequence is 15 residues long. Between the trimmed V and J ends, which lost 3 bases and 2 bases, there was a span of 13 bases. CDR1 is SEHNR and CDR2 is FQNEAQ in the germline V gene (reference sequence). The CDR3 loop is CASSFSQFRQETQYF. The CDR3 nucleotides read TGTGCCAGCAGCTTTTCTCAATTTAGACAAGAGACCCAGTACTTC.

This chain links TRBV11-1 with TRBJ2-3; D gene uncertain. The CDR3 contains 14 residues. The ends were cut back, 5 bases at V and 4 bases at J, with 13 bases in the middle. Germline V gives CDR1 SGHAT, CDR2 FQDESV (reference sequence). The CDR3 loop reads CASSTRLAADTQYF. The CDR3 DNA reads TGTGCCAGCAGCACCCGTCTGGCGGCAGATACGCAGTATTTT.

The rearrangement joins TRBV6-5 to TRBJ1-3; 7 nucleotides agree with TRBD1. This CDR3 contains 15 residues. After removal of 5 bases from V and 0 bases from J, the junction contained 4 bases not matched to a gene. The V gene's germline CDR1 is MNHEY and CDR2 SVGAGI. CDR3 sequence reads: CASSRAGGSGNTIYF. The CDR3 coding sequence is TGTGCCAGCAGTCGGGCAGGGGGCTCTGGAAACACCATATATTTT.

The J gene is TRBJ2-5, the V gene TRBV19; D not certain. Between the trimmed V and J ends, which lost 1 base and 6 bases, there was a span of 9 bases. This CDR3 contains 13 residues. CDR1 and CDR2 (germline): LNHDA, SQIVND (reference sequence). The CDR3, as DNA: TGTGCCAGTAGTATAGGTCCAACAAAGACCCAGTACTTC. This sequence encodes CASSIGPTKTQYF. The full variable domain, rest sourced from reference TRBV19 and TRBJ2-5, is DGGITQSPKYLFRKEGQNVTLSCEQNLNHDAMYWYRQDPGQGLRLIYYSQIVNDFQKGDIAEGYSVSREKKESFPLTVTSAQKNPTAFYLCASSIGPTKTQYFGPGTRLLVL.

Only one count was recorded for this clone. The chain links TRBV19 to TRBJ1-2; no clear D gene. CDR1 and CDR2 from the germline V gene are LNHDA and SQIVND (reference sequence). This CDR3 contains 14 residues. V lost 0 bases and J lost 7, with 12 bases in between. CDR3: CASSIDVSGLGYTF. The CDR3 region has the DNA TGTGCCAGTAGTATAGATGTGTCAGGACTTGGCTACACCTTC.

The chain uses TRBV18 and TRBJ2-2; D gene ambiguous. Trimming removed 1 base from V and 0 bases from J, with 9 bases in between. The germline V gene encodes CDR1 KGHSH and CDR2 LQKENI. The CDR3 is 16 amino acids. CDR3: CASSPLVPSNTGELFF. Written as DNA, the CDR3 is TGTGCCAGCTCACCACTAGTTCCCTCGAACACCGGGGAGCTGTTTTTT.

This sequence joins TRBV15 and TRBJ2-1; 9 positions match TRBD2. The CDR3 loop spans 16 amino acids. V gave up 5 bases and J gave up 2 bases; unmatched junction bases: 7. Germline CDR1 reads LNHNV; CDR2 reads YYDKDF (reference sequence). The CDR3 DNA is TGTGCCACCAGCTCCCGACTAGCGGTAACCTACAATGAGCAGTTCTTC. Translation gives CATSSRLAVTYNEQFF.

The chain recombines TRBV11-1 with TRBJ2-1; 8 bases fit TRBD2. Trimming at V came to 7 bases and at J to 12 bases, leaving 17 bases not matched to a gene. The germline CDR1 and CDR2 sequences are SGHAT and FQDESV (reference sequence). The CDR3 loop spans 15 amino acids. For the CDR3, the DNA is TGTGCCAGCAACCCCGGGACTAGTTGGGAGTACGTGCAGTTCTTC. It is translated as CASNPGTSWEYVQFF.